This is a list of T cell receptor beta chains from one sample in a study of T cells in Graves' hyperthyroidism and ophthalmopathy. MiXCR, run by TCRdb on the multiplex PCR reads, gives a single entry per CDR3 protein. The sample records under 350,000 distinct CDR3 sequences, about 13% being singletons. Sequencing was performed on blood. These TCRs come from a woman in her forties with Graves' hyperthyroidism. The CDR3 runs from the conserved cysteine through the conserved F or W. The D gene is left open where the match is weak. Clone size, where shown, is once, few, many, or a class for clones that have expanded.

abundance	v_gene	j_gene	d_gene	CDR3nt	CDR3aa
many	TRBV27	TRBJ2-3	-	TGTGCCAGCGGCGTTGGCCCGGATACGCAGTATTTT	CASGVGPDTQYF
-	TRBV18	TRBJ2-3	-	TGTGCCAGCTCACCACCGAGTAGCGCGGATACGCAGTATTTT	CASSPPSSADTQYF
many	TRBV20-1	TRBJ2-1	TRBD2	TGCAGTGCTAGGGGGACTAGCACGAGCTCCTACAATGAGCAGTTCTTC	CSARGTSTSSYNEQFF
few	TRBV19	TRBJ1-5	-	TGTGCCAGTAGTATAGTTGGACAGCTAAGCAATCAGCCCCAGCATTTT	CASSIVGQLSNQPQHF
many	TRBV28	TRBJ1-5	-	TGTGCCAGCAGTACCCAGGGTCAGCCCCAGCATTTT	CASSTQGQPQHF
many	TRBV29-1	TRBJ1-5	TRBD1	TGCAGCGTTGGGGAGGGCAGGGGGGTTCAGCCCCAGCATTTT	CSVGEGRGVQPQHF
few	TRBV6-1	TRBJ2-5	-	TGTGTAACTAGGGCCCAAGAGACCCAGTACTTC	CVTRAQETQYF
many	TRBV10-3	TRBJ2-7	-	TGTGCCATCAGTGAAAGGGGCACCCAATACGAGCAGTACTTC	CAISERGTQYEQYF
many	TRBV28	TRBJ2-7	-	TGTGCCAGCAACCATGGGGACGGGAGAAGGGGAGAGCAGTACTTC	CASNHGDGRRGEQYF
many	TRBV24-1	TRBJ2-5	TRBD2	TGTGCCACCAGTGACCTGGGACTAGCGGGAGGGAGAGGTCAAGAGACCCAGTACTTC	CATSDLGLAGGRGQETQYF
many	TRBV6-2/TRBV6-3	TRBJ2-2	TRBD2	TGTGCCAGCAGTGTAATCGGACTAGCGGCCACCGGGGAGCTGTTTTTT	CASSVIGLAATGELFF
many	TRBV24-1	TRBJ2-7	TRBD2	TGTGCCACCAGTGATTCCCATAGCGGGAGGGCCTACGAGCAGTACTTC	CATSDSHSGRAYEQYF
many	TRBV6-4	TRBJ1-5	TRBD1	TGTGCCAGCAGTGACCGGACAGGGAAAAGCTATAGCAATCAGCCCCAGCATTTT	CASSDRTGKSYSNQPQHF
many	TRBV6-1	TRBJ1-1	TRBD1	TGTGCCAGCAGTCCCGGGGAGTACAGGGGGCTGACTGAAGCTTTCTTT	CASSPGEYRGLTEAFF
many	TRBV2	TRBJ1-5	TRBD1	TGTGCCAGCAGCGATCGGACAGGACGCAATCAGCCCCAGCATTTT	CASSDRTGRNQPQHF
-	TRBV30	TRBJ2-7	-	TGTGCCTGGTTAGAGGGGGGTACCTACGAGCAGTACTTC	CAWLEGGTYEQYF
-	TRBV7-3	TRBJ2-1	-	TGTGCCAGCAGCACGAGAAGGACTCCCACCGATGAGCAGTTCTTC	CASSTRRTPTDEQFF
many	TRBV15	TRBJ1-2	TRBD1	TGTGCCACCAGCAAGACAGGGACGGGGCCTCAGGGCTACACCTTC	CATSKTGTGPQGYTF
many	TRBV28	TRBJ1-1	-	TGTGCCAGCCGAATGTACACTGAAGCTTTCTTT	CASRMYTEAFF
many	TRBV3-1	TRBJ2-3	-	TGTGCCAGCAGCCAAGATTCGGGGGCGGGGGATACGCAGTATTTT	CASSQDSGAGDTQYF
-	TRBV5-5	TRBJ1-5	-	TGTGCCAGCAGCTTGGCAGGTACCTTTTCTCAGCCCCAGCATTTT	CASSLAGTFSQPQHF
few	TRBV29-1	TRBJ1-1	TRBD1	TGCAGCGTGGTAGTCAGAGGGGGCCCGGAAGCTTTCTTT	CSVVVRGGPEAFF
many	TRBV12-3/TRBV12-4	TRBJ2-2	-	TGTGCCAGCAAGAGCACCGGGGAGCTGTTTTTT	CASKSTGELFF
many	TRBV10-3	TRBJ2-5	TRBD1	TGTGCCATCGCGATGGTACAGGGGGCAGGAGAGACCCAGTACTTC	CAIAMVQGAGETQYF
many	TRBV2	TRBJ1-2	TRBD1	TGTGCCAGCAGTCGACAGGGGGACTATGGCTACACCTTC	CASSRQGDYGYTF
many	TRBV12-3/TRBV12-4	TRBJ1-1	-	TGTGCCAGCAGTTTGGGGGGGGTGAGCACTGAAGCTTTCTTT	CASSLGGVSTEAFF
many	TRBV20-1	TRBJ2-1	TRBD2	TGCAGTGCTAGTCTCGGGGGGAGAGGAAGAAATGAGCAGTTCTTC	CSASLGGRGRNEQFF
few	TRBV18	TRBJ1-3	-	TGTGCCAGCTCACCAGGGACCCCATACTCTGGAAACACCATATATTTT	CASSPGTPYSGNTIYF
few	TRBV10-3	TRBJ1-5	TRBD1	TGTGCCATCTCCCGGGACAGGGGCAATCAGCCCCAGCATTTT	CAISRDRGNQPQHF
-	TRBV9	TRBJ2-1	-	TGTGCCAGCGGCCACGGGAGTGACAATAATGAGCAGTTCTTC	CASGHGSDNNEQFF
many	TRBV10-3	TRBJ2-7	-	TGTGCCATCAGTGGGATCGTTGGGTACGAGCAGTACTTC	CAISGIVGYEQYF
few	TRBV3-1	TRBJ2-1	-	TGTGCCAGCAGCTCCAGTAGGACGGGAGACAATGAGCAGTTCTTC	CASSSSRTGDNEQFF
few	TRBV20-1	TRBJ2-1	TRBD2	TGCAGTGCCCCTACTAGCGGGAGGCGGAATGAGCAGTTCTTC	CSAPTSGRRNEQFF
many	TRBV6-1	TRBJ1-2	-	TGTGCCAGCAATGACAGAACCGCTAACTATGGCTACACCTTC	CASNDRTANYGYTF